These 30 T cell receptor beta chains came from one sample sequenced in a study of T-cell reconstitution after alpha-beta-depleted transplantation in children. Unique molecular identifiers were incorporated into the prepared TCRbeta library. TCRdb used MiXCR to reprocess the PCR reads, holding one entry per CDR3 protein. Altogether 100,000 or so distinct CDR3 sequences are present, about 8% being singletons, with the ten largest covering about 16%. Sequencing was performed on PBMCs, taken before TCRalphabeta/CD19-depleted stem cell transplant. The receptor source for this set is a boy younger than 10 with acute lymphoblastic leukemia, due to receive a stem cell transplant.

This clonotype occurred a few times. The rearrangement joins TRBV5-6 to TRBJ1-4; D perhaps matches TRBD1 (6 bases). The V gene lost 5 bases and the J gene lost 6 bases, with 14 bases spanning the gap. The CDR3 consists of 14 residues. CDR1 is SGHDT and CDR2 is YYEEEE in the germline V gene. The CDR3 loop is CASRLQGRDEKLFF. The CDR3 DNA follows: TGTGCCAGCAGGCTACAGGGCCGGGATGAAAAACTGTTTTTT.

This clonotype occurred many times. V and J are TRBV7-9 and TRBJ2-3, with 12 bases identical to TRBD2. With 2 bases clipped from V and 2 bases from J, the junction kept 5 bases outside the gene matches. Germline V CDR1 and CDR2: SEHNR, FQNEAQ (reference sequence). CDR3 length: 17 amino acids. DNA for the CDR3: TGTGCCAGCAGCTTAATGGGACTAGCGGGTACCACAGATACGCAGTATTTT. Translated: CASSLMGLAGTTDTQYF.

This clonotype was observed many times. This chain joins TRBV12-3 or TRBV12-4 and TRBJ2-5; possibly TRBD1 or TRBD2 for D (5 bases each). The germline V and J ends were trimmed by 5 bases and 2 bases, with 12 bases remaining between them. The CDR3 has 14 residues. CDR3: CASSSNWGQETQYF. The DNA for the CDR3 is TGTGCCAGCAGTAGCAACTGGGGGCAAGAGACCCAGTACTTC.

This clonotype was seen a few times. V gene TRBV9 combines with J gene TRBJ2-2; either TRBD1 or TRBD2 may supply D (6 bases each). Trimming removed 4 bases at V and 1 base at J, with 20 bases between. From germline, CDR1 is SGDLS and CDR2 YYNGEE. This CDR3 contains 18 residues. CDR3: CASSKWAVGGQNTGELFF. The CDR3 DNA reads as TGTGCCAGCAGCAAATGGGCCGTGGGGGGACAGAACACCGGGGAGCTGTTTTTT. The full variable domain, rest sourced from reference TRBV9 and TRBJ2-2, is DSGVTQTPKHLITATGQRVTLRCSPRSGDLSVYWYQQSLDQGLQFLIQYYNGEERAKGNILERFSAQQFPDLHSELNLSSLELGDSALYFCASSKWAVGGQNTGELFFGEGSRLTVL.

The chain carries TRBV15 and TRBJ2-1, with 11 bases lining up with TRBD1. This CDR3 comprises 15 residues. V shed 3 bases, J shed 4 bases, and the junction held 2 bases outside the gene matches. Germline CDR1 is LNHNV and CDR2 is YYDKDF (reference sequence). Here the CDR3 DNA reads TGTGCCACCAGCAGGGACAGGGGGCGATACAATGAGCAGTTCTTC. Residues: CATSRDRGRYNEQFF. The variable domain in full, completed from reference TRBV15 and TRBJ2-1, reads DAMVIQNPRYQVTQFGKPVTLSCSQTLNHNVMYWYQQKSSQAPKLLFHYYDKDFNNEADTPDNFQSRRPNTSFCFLDIRSPGLGDTAMYLCATSRDRGRYNEQFFGPGTRLTVL.

This clonotype came up many times. This chain uses TRBV6-6 with TRBJ2-3; 11 bases are shared with TRBD2. With V trimmed by 8 bases and J by 2 bases, 3 bases remained unmatched. Germline lookup yields CDR1 MNHNY and CDR2 SVGAGI (reference sequence). CDR3 length: 14 amino acids. The CDR3 nucleotides are TGTGCCAGCGCGGGACTAGCGGCCACAGATACGCAGTATTTT. The encoded protein is CASAGLAATDTQYF.

This clonotype was observed at least ten times. The V gene is TRBV15, the J gene TRBJ1-6; D gene ambiguous. Trimming shortened V by 3 bases and J by 4 bases, and 10 bases separated the two germline ends. Germline V CDR1 and CDR2: LNHNV, YYDKDF (reference sequence). There are 15 residues in the CDR3. The CDR3 bases are TGTGCCACCAGCAGCGATAGAGGGTATAATTCACCCCTCCACTTT. Translated: CATSSDRGYNSPLHF.

This clonotype was recorded at least ten times. The chain carries TRBV5-1 and TRBJ1-2; 7 bases line up with TRBD1. The CDR3 totals 14 residues. The junction had 5 bases not matched to a gene; V was cut back by 2 bases and J by 4 bases. The V gene's germline CDR1 is SGHRS and CDR2 YFSETQ. CDR3 protein: CASSLMTGTYGYTF. CDR3 DNA sequence: TGCGCCAGCAGCTTAATGACAGGGACCTATGGCTACACCTTC.

There are a few counts of this clonotype. This chain connects TRBV5-6 to TRBJ2-7, with D hard to call. The CDR3 runs to 13 residues. CDR1 is SGHDT, CDR2 YYEEEE, per germline. V was trimmed by 0 bases and J by 4 bases, leaving 8 bases between them. The CDR3 protein is CASSLVNTYEQYF. The DNA for the CDR3 is TGTGCCAGCAGCTTGGTTAACACTTACGAGCAGTACTTC.

This clonotype was found many times. V gene TRBV5-1 combines with J gene TRBJ1-2, with 8 nucleotides matching TRBD1. This CDR3 contains 14 residues. After removal of 4 bases from V and 6 bases from J, the junction contained 8 bases not matched to a gene. The V gene's germline CDR1 is SGHRS and CDR2 YFSETQ. CDR3 protein: CASSIPGGADGYTF. CDR3 DNA: TGCGCCAGCAGCATACCAGGGGGCGCCGATGGCTACACCTTC.

This clonotype showed up many times. J is TRBJ2-7 and V is TRBV4-2; possible D gene TRBD2, 6 bases. The CDR3 is 17 amino acids. V was trimmed by 0 bases and J by 7 bases, leaving 22 bases between them. Per germline, CDR1 LGHNA and CDR2 YNFKEQ. For the CDR3, the DNA is TGTGCCAGCAGCCAAGAGCCTCTGTTACCCCCTGGGAGGGAGCAGTACTTC. Translating gives CASSQEPLLPPGREQYF.

This chain uses TRBV7-2 with TRBJ1-6, with D tentatively TRBD1 (6 bases). Germline V gene data show CDR1 as SGHTA and CDR2 as FQGNSA. Trimming shortened V by 1 base and J by 7 bases, and 11 bases separated the two germline ends. The CDR3 has 15 amino acids. CDR3 sequence: CASSLDRAENSPLHF. DNA for the CDR3: TGTGCCAGCAGCTTAGACAGGGCGGAGAATTCACCCCTCCACTTT.

The sample holds many counts of this clonotype. V and J are TRBV20-1 and TRBJ1-4; weak D call: TRBD1 (6 bases). Germline-derived CDR1 and CDR2 are DFQATT and SNEGSKA (reference sequence). Trimming pared 4 bases from V and 0 bases from J, leaving 15 bases between. This CDR3 has 16 residues. CDR3 protein: CSANSGGGTTNEKLFF. In nucleotides, the CDR3 is TGCAGTGCTAACAGCGGGGGGGGCACAACTAATGAAAAACTGTTTTTT.

As concerns this clonotype: This could be a read error, since a much larger clone is one nucleotide away. The V call is TRBV12-3 or TRBV12-4, the J call TRBJ2-5; weak D call: TRBD2 (6 bases). This CDR3 has 13 amino acids. CDR3 in DNA: TGTGCCAGCAGTTCGGAGGGAGAGGAGACCCTGTACTTC. Its protein is CASSSEGEETLYF.

The chain recombines TRBV12-3 or TRBV12-4 with TRBJ1-2; maybe TRBD1 (5 bases). Trimming removed 5 bases at V and 7 bases at J, with 14 bases between. There are 13 residues in the CDR3. The CDR3 region has the DNA TGTGCCAGCAGTCCCCTCCGTGGGGGTGGCTACACCTTC. Residues: CASSPLRGGGYTF.

This clonotype was observed a handful of times. In DNA form, the CDR3 reads TGTGCCAGCTCATCGCTCACAGGGAACAACTATGGCTACACCTTC. It encodes CASSSLTGNNYGYTF. The chain joins TRBV18 to TRBJ1-2; D possibly corresponds to TRBD1 (6 bases). The CDR3 extends over 15 amino acids. CDR1 and CDR2 (germline): KGHSH, LQKENI. V was shortened by 5 bases and J by 2 bases, with 15 bases between the two germline ends.

This clonotype was seen at least ten times. The gene calls are TRBV7-8 and TRBJ2-1, with D perhaps matching TRBD2 (7 bases). The CDR3 sequence is 16 residues long. Between the trimmed V and J ends, which lost 5 bases and 2 bases, there was a span of 16 bases. Germline values: CDR1 SGHVS, CDR2 FQNEAQ. The CDR3 loop reads CASSEPRGATYNEQFF. The DNA for the CDR3 is TGTGCCAGCAGCGAACCTCGGGGGGCCACCTACAATGAGCAGTTCTTC.

V gene TRBV7-3 combines with J gene TRBJ2-3, with a weak D call TRBD1 (5 bases). CDR1 is SGHTA, CDR2 FQGTGA, per germline. The length of the CDR3 is 15 residues. The V end lost 0 bases, the J end lost 1 base, and 8 bases lay between the germline ends. This CDR3 is CASSLTQGRTDTQYF. The CDR3 DNA is TGTGCCAGCAGCTTAACGCAGGGTCGCACAGATACGCAGTATTTT.

Many counts were recorded for this clonotype. The V and J genes are TRBV7-2 and TRBJ1-5; D unresolved. This CDR3 has 14 amino acids. Germline V gene data show CDR1 as SGHTA and CDR2 as FQGNSA. The V and J ends lost 5 bases and 1 base respectively, with 9 bases between them. The CDR3 DNA reads TGTGCCAGCAGCCAGAGCGACAGCAATCAGCCCCAGCATTTT. Protein sequence: CASSQSDSNQPQHF.

This clonotype has a count of ten or more. The V gene is TRBV5-1, the J gene TRBJ1-1, with TRBD1 matching 7 bases. After removal of 0 bases from V and 0 bases from J, the junction contained 20 bases not matched to a gene. CDR1 is SGHRS and CDR2 is YFSETQ in the germline V gene. The CDR3 is 21 residues long. CDR3 amino acids: CASSLGMEVGWDRVMNTEAFF. The CDR3, as DNA: TGCGCCAGCAGCTTGGGGATGGAGGTCGGATGGGACAGAGTCATGAACACTGAAGCTTTCTTT.

The chain employs TRBV6-1 and TRBJ2-5; D gene ambiguous. Between the trimmed V and J ends, which lost 8 bases and 2 bases, there was a span of 9 bases. This CDR3 has 12 amino acids. CDR1 and CDR2 (germline): MNHNS, SASEGT. This CDR3 reads CASHLGQETQYF. In DNA, the CDR3 is TGTGCCAGCCACTTGGGGCAAGAGACCCAGTACTTC.

This clonotype was seen many times. The chain joins TRBV3-1 to TRBJ2-7, with D possibly TRBD2 on 6 matching bases. Trimming stripped 1 base from V and 6 bases from J, with 13 bases between. The germline gives CDR1 LGHDT, CDR2 YNNKEL (reference sequence). This CDR3 comprises 14 residues. The CDR3 coding sequence is TGTGCCAGCAGCCAAGTCCTTCAGGGAGGCGAGCAGTACTTC. As protein: CASSQVLQGGEQYF.

Ten or more counts support this clonotype. The CDR3 region is CASSQVTLSNYGYTF. CDR3 nucleotide sequence: TGCGCCAGCAGCCAAGTCACACTTTCCAACTATGGCTACACCTTC. This rearrangement joins TRBV4-3 to TRBJ1-2, with D hard to call. V was pared by 1 base and J by 2 bases, with 11 bases between. The CDR3 covers 15 residues. CDR1 is LGHNA and CDR2 is YSLEER in the germline V gene.

This clonotype has only a few counts. V gene TRBV6-2 or TRBV6-3 combines with J gene TRBJ1-4, with 7 bases that match TRBD1. J lost 8 bases, V lost 7 bases, and 7 bases had no gene match. Per the germline V gene, CDR1 is MNHEY and CDR2 is SVGEGT. This CDR3 is built from 13 residues. In DNA, the CDR3 is TGTGCCAGCAAGGGAAGGGGGCAAGAAAAACTGTTTTTT. Its protein product is CASKGRGQEKLFF.

This clonotype was seen many times. The chain employs TRBV15 and TRBJ2-3; D is ambiguous. CDR3 length: 13 residues. Germline CDR1 is LNHNV and CDR2 is YYDKDF (reference sequence). The germline V and J ends were trimmed by 8 bases and 7 bases, with 16 bases remaining between them. The CDR3 sequence: CATGGPIHNTQYF. CDR3 coding DNA: TGTGCCACCGGCGGACCCATTCACAATACGCAGTATTTT.

This clonotype has ten or more counts. DNA for the CDR3: TGCGCCAGCAGCCAAGGGGGGACAGGGGCCGAAGCTTTCTTT. Translated: CASSQGGTGAEAFF. This chain joins TRBV4-3 and TRBJ1-1, with 10 bases fitting TRBD1. The V gene end was trimmed by 1 base and the J gene end by 8 bases; junction bases not matched to a gene: 4. The CDR3 is made up of 14 amino acids. Germline-derived CDR1 and CDR2 are LGHNA and YSLEER.

This clonotype was found many times. This chain connects TRBV5-6 to TRBJ2-1; no clear D gene. The V gene lost 5 bases and the J gene lost 5 bases, with 11 bases spanning the gap. Germline V gene data show CDR1 as SGHDT and CDR2 as YYEEEE. The CDR3 is 13 residues long. CDR3 sequence reads: CASSFTVHNEQFF. CDR3 DNA: TGTGCCAGCAGTTTCACAGTCCACAATGAGCAGTTCTTC.

This clonotype was recorded at least ten times. In nucleotides, the CDR3 is TGTGCCAGCAGTAAACAGGGTGGTGGGGCCGGGGAGCTGTTTTTT. This translates into CASSKQGGGAGELFF. The V call is TRBV12-3 or TRBV12-4, the J call TRBJ2-2; TRBD1 is a possible D gene (6 bases). The CDR3 has 15 amino acids. V lost 5 bases and J 6 bases, leaving 16 bases between the germline ends.

This chain connects TRBV9 to TRBJ2-1; 15 bases match TRBD2. Per germline, CDR1 SGDLS and CDR2 YYNGEE. The junction had 5 bases not matched to a gene; V was cut back by 4 bases and J by 6 bases. This CDR3 spans 16 amino acids. This CDR3 is CASSSRTSGGGNEQFF. Here the CDR3 DNA reads TGTGCCAGCAGCTCCCGGACTAGCGGGGGGGGCAATGAGCAGTTCTTC.

This clonotype was seen repeatedly, ten times or more. J is TRBJ1-2 and V is TRBV28; D not resolved. The length of the CDR3 is 12 residues. V lost 7 bases to trimming and J lost 3 bases, with 9 bases between them. CDR1 and CDR2 (germline): MDHEN, SYDVKM. Written as DNA, the CDR3 is TGTGCCAGCACCGGAGACCACTATGGCTACACCTTC. It codes for CASTGDHYGYTF.